This TCR beta chain came from a study of T-cell memory formation after mild COVID-19. The overall study: Across donors, TCR clusters were largely donor specific.

Points from the study as a whole: Detection of some responders pre-infection suggested pre-existing cross-reactive memory T cells participated. Confirmation of SARS-CoV-2 specificity was lacking for second-wave clones peaking day 37. Day 15 to 85 contracting clones showed balanced CD4/CD8; day 15 to 37 expanders favored CD4+.

Points on this clonotype: The antigen is unknown.

TCRdb re-called the 5' RACE reads through MiXCR, storing one row per CDR3 protein. The sample comprises approximately 500,000 distinct CDR3 sequences, more than 20% of which are singletons, and roughly an eighth rests with the top ten. This CDR3 is 22 amino acids long. Germline V gene data show CDR1 as SNHLY and CDR2 as FYNNEI. The V gene end was trimmed by 8 bases and the J gene end by 6 bases; junction bases not matched to a gene: 29. This receptor was obtained from an adult woman who had mild COVID-19 (a few samples of this study predate the infection). Cell type and time point are not known. The specimen sequenced was PBMCs or a T cell subset sorted from them (not recorded which). The chain has TRBV2 and TRBJ2-2; 11 bases agree with TRBD1. CDR3 DNA: TGTGCCAGCCCTTTTGGGTTCCCGGTCGGGACAGGGGGAATGCTTGTCGCCGGGGAGCTGTTTTTT. Amino acid sequence: CASPFGFPVGTGGMLVAGELFF. The full variable domain, with the rest looked up from reference TRBV2 and TRBJ2-2, is EPEVTQTPSHQVTQMGQEVILRCVPISNHLYFYWYRQILGQKVEFLVSFYNNEISEKSEIFDDQFSVERPDGSNFTLKIRSTKLEDSAMYFCASPFGFPVGTGGMLVAGELFFGEGSRLTVL.